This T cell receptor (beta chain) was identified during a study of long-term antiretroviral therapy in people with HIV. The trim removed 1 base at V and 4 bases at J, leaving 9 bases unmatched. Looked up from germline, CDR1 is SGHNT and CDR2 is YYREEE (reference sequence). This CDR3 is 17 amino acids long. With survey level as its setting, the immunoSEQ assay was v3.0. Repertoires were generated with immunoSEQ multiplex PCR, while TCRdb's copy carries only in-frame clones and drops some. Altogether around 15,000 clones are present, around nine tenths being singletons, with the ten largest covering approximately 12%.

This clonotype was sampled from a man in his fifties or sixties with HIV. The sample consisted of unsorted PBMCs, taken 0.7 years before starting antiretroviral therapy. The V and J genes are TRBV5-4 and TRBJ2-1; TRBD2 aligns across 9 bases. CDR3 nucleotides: TGTGCCAGCAGCTTGACCCTAGCGGGAATCCAATACAATGAGCAGTTCTTC. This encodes CASSLTLAGIQYNEQFF. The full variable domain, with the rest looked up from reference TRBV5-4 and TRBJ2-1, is ETGVTQSPTHLIKTRGQQVTLRCSSQSGHNTVSWYQQALGQGPQFIFQYYREEENGRGNFPPRFSGLQFPNYSSELNVNALELDDSALYLCASSLTLAGIQYNEQFFGPGTRLTVL.